This T cell receptor beta chain appears in the sequencing data of a study of type 1 and type 2 diabetes patients. Study-level background: T cells were magnetically sorted from PBMCs as CD4+ or CD8+ subsets.

The CDR3 sequence is 18 residues long. Germline values: CDR1 LNHDA, CDR2 SQIVND (reference sequence). The ends were cut back, 5 bases at V and 0 bases at J, with 17 bases in the middle. Overall study results and limits: Age and gender were not matched between study groups. In type 2 diabetes, highly-expanded CD4+ clones took a median roughly 3.8% of reads.

Genomic DNA was the PCR template. Amplification of the beta chain CDR3 used 30 forward and 13 reverse multiplex primers. TCRdb used MiXCR to reprocess the multiplex PCR reads, holding one entry per CDR3 protein. In the table there are around 300,000 distinct CDR3 sequences, around 47% of which are singletons. Each diabetic donor fulfilled classification criteria for either type 1 or type 2. With regard to this clonotype: Its antigen is unknown.

The specimen sequenced was peripheral blood mononuclear cells (PBMCs). This receptor was obtained from a man between 18 and 35 years old with type 2 diabetes. The rearrangement links TRBV19 to TRBJ2-6; tentatively, D is TRBD2 (8 bases). The DNA for the CDR3 is TGTGCCAGTAGTGACCGGGGGGGACAGAGCTCTGGGGCCAACGTCCTGACTTTC. Its protein is CASSDRGGQSSGANVLTF.